A single sample is the source of the 27 T cell receptor beta chains below, sequenced in a study of T-cell reconstitution after alpha-beta-depleted transplantation in children. It was with unique molecular identifiers that the TCRbeta library was prepared. Using its own MiXCR run on the PCR reads, TCRdb lists one record per CDR3 protein. Of approximately 230,000 distinct CDR3 sequences detected, under 30% appear once; the ten largest clones hold about 5%. Sequencing was performed on PBMCs, mostly from graft donor cells, taken 360 days after TCRalphabeta/CD19-depleted stem cell transplant. The receptor set was obtained from a female patient aged 2-9 years who had a stem cell transplant for congenital amegakaryocytic thrombocytopenia, so the T cells may come from the graft donor.

In this sample, this clonotype turned up a few times. The chain combines TRBV12-3 or TRBV12-4 with TRBJ1-1; a weak D match, TRBD1 (5 bases). V was shortened by 6 bases and J by 0 bases, with 11 bases between the two germline ends. This CDR3 region has 14 residues. This CDR3 is CASSRQTLNTEAFF. For the CDR3, the DNA is TGTGCCAGCAGCCGACAGACTTTGAACACTGAAGCTTTCTTT.

The rearrangement links TRBV12-3 or TRBV12-4 to TRBJ2-5, with TRBD2 matching 15 bases. The V gene end was trimmed by 1 base and the J gene end by 2 bases; junction bases not matched to a gene: 5. CDR3 length equals 18 residues. The chain's CDR3 is CASSLGGLAGGIQETQYF. The DNA of the CDR3 is TGTGCCAGCAGTTTAGGAGGACTAGCGGGGGGGATACAAGAGACCCAGTACTTC.

This clonotype was found a few times. V is TRBV25-1 and J is TRBJ1-5; no clear D. CDR1 MGHDK and CDR2 SYGVNS come from the germline V gene. The CDR3 has 17 amino acids. Trimming pared 5 bases from V and 2 bases from J, leaving 19 bases between. CDR3 coding DNA: TGTGCCAGCAGTTCGTCGGCCTTCGGGGTGGGCAATCAGCCCCAGCATTTT. Its translation: CASSSSAFGVGNQPQHF.

This chain joins TRBV7-8 and TRBJ1-4, with D possibly being TRBD1 (5 bases). Germline V gene lookup returns CDR1 SGHVS and CDR2 FQNEAQ. This CDR3 comprises 13 residues. Trimming took 6 bases from V and 7 from J, leaving 12 bases between them. CDR3 loop: CASRGGFGEKLFF. The CDR3 nucleotides read TGTGCCAGCAGGGGGGGGTTTGGTGAAAAACTGTTTTTT.

As to this clonotype: The junction departs from germline at one end; a sequencing error may be responsible. CDR3 coding DNA: TGTGCCAGCAGCGTGGGACTAGCTGGAGAGGCCCAGTACTTC. It specifies CASSVGLAGEAQYF. The genes are TRBV7-2 and TRBJ2-5, with 9 bases fitting TRBD2. Per the germline V gene, CDR1 is SGHTA and CDR2 is FQGNSA. This CDR3 is built from 14 residues.

This clonotype was detected once. The chain combines TRBV5-1 with TRBJ2-5, with 7 nucleotides matching TRBD1. Germline assignment: CDR1 SGHRS and CDR2 YFSETQ. J lost 4 bases, V lost 6 bases, and 9 bases had no gene match. The CDR3 contains 14 residues. The CDR3 here is CASTLTGQVETQYF. Here the CDR3 DNA reads TGCGCCAGCACACTGACAGGGCAGGTAGAGACCCAGTACTTC.

The rearrangement links TRBV12-3 or TRBV12-4 to TRBJ2-5; D unresolved. This CDR3 region has 14 residues. Trimming took 5 bases from V and 4 from J, leaving 14 bases between them. In DNA form, the CDR3 reads TGTGCCAGCAGTCCCCACGTAAGGGTAGAGACCCAGTACTTC. Its translation is CASSPHVRVETQYF.

There are a few counts of this clonotype. The CDR3 region has the DNA TGTGCCACCGCGGGACTAGCGGGAGGCAATGAGCAGTTCTTC. It is translated as CATAGLAGGNEQFF. J is TRBJ2-1 and V is TRBV24-1, with 15 bases matching TRBD2. The CDR3 has 14 amino acids. The V and J ends lost 9 bases and 6 bases, in that order; junction bases with no gene match: 2. CDR1 is KGHDR and CDR2 is SFDVKD in the germline V gene.

This clonotype occurred a few times. V and J are TRBV10-2 and TRBJ2-3; 11 bases align to TRBD2. The J segment lost 4 bases and the V segment lost 6 bases, leaving 3 bases of the junction unmatched. This CDR3 comprises 14 residues. Germline CDR1 is WSHSY and CDR2 is SAAADI. The CDR3 DNA reads TGCGCCAGCAGCCCACTAGCGGGGGCAGATACGCAGTATTTT. Translation gives CASSPLAGADTQYF.

The chain joins TRBV10-3 to TRBJ1-1, with unresolved D. Germline assignment: CDR1 ENHRY and CDR2 SYGVKD. Trimming pared 2 bases from V and 2 bases from J, leaving 15 bases between. This CDR3 spans 16 amino acids. CDR3 sequence reads: CAISEELGRRNTEAFF. CDR3 DNA: TGTGCCATCAGTGAGGAACTTGGCAGACGAAACACTGAAGCTTTCTTT.

This rearrangement joins TRBV28 to TRBJ2-7; D is unresolved. V gave up 6 bases and J gave up 1 base, with 10 bases separating them. The CDR3 is 13 amino acids. In germline, CDR1 is MDHEN, CDR2 SYDVKM. The CDR3 is CASSPSESYEQYF. CDR3 nucleotides: TGTGCCAGCAGCCCCTCTGAGTCCTACGAGCAGTACTTC.

The chain carries TRBV11-2 and TRBJ2-7; D remains unclear. The CDR3 sequence is 14 residues long. Trimming pared 1 base from V and 3 bases from J, leaving 10 bases between. CDR1 and CDR2 from the germline V gene are SGHAT and FQNNGV. The CDR3 DNA follows: TGTGCCAGCAGCTTAGCTCCGCTTCGCTACGAGCAGTACTTC. It is translated as CASSLAPLRYEQYF.

This clonotype has a count of ten or more. The chain links TRBV4-1 to TRBJ1-4, with D maybe TRBD1 (5 bases). V lost 2 bases and J 4 bases, leaving 11 bases between the germline ends. Germline CDR1 MGHRA, CDR2 YSYEKL. CDR3 size: 15 residues. The CDR3 protein is CASSQKGYSNEKLFF. The CDR3 coding sequence is TGCGCCAGCAGCCAAAAGGGGTATAGTAATGAAAAACTGTTTTTT.

The chain employs TRBV6-1 and TRBJ1-3; weak D call: TRBD1 (5 bases). This CDR3 region has 14 residues. Trimming stripped 8 bases from V and 1 base from J, with 12 bases between. From germline, CDR1 is MNHNS and CDR2 SASEGT. The CDR3 bases are TGTGCCAGCGCTATCGGGGCGTCTGGAAACACCATATATTTT. Translated: CASAIGASGNTIYF.

The chain has TRBV3-1 and TRBJ1-2, with 7 nucleotides matching TRBD1. V dropped 3 bases and J dropped 10; count of bases not matched to a gene: 11. This CDR3 spans 14 amino acids. Germline lookup yields CDR1 LGHDT and CDR2 YNNKEL (reference sequence). Here the CDR3 DNA reads TGTGCCAGCAGCCACGGCGACAGGGACCTCGCCTACACCTTC. It is translated as CASSHGDRDLAYTF.

The chain has TRBV11-2 and TRBJ2-7; 7 bases agree with TRBD2. The CDR3 has 17 amino acids. Germline V gene lookup returns CDR1 SGHAT and CDR2 FQNNGV. V lost 5 bases, J lost 4 bases, and 17 bases stayed unmatched. In nucleotides, the CDR3 is TGTGCCAGCAGCCTGCCCAGCGGGGCGGGAGCGTTGTACGAGCAGTACTTC. Translation: CASSLPSGAGALYEQYF.

This clonotype has just one count. This rearrangement joins TRBV20-1 to TRBJ1-1; the match to TRBD1 covers 11 bases. Trimming cost V 3 bases and J 6 bases; bases outside gene matches: 6. The germline gives CDR1 DFQATT, CDR2 SNEGSKA (reference sequence). CDR3 length equals 14 residues. The CDR3 reads CSARGDRGGSEAFF. In DNA, the CDR3 is TGCAGTGCTAGGGGGGACAGGGGGGGCTCTGAAGCTTTCTTT.

Here the CDR3 reads CASSQGGRRSQHF. CDR3 sequence (DNA): TGTGCCAGCAGCCAAGGGGGACGCCGGTCCCAGCATTTT. The genes are TRBV4-2 and TRBJ1-5; D is perhaps TRBD1 (5 bases). This CDR3 is 13 amino acids long. The germline V gene has CDR1 LGHNA and CDR2 YNFKEQ. V was pared by 1 base and J by 11 bases, with 12 bases between.

This clonotype occurred a few times. The chain couples TRBV12-3 or TRBV12-4 to TRBJ1-1, with D perhaps TRBD1 (6 bases). Trimming left V 5 bases short and J 10 bases short, with 14 bases between. The CDR3 loop spans 12 amino acids. CDR3 sequence reads: CASSHTGKGAFF. The CDR3 nucleotides are TGTGCCAGCAGTCATACAGGGAAAGGAGCTTTCTTT.

There are a few counts of this clonotype. This chain uses TRBV5-5 with TRBJ1-3; D gene ambiguous. Germline-derived CDR1 and CDR2 are SGHKS and YYEKEE (reference sequence). The CDR3 is made up of 16 amino acids. V was pared by 4 bases and J by 0 bases, with 14 bases between. CDR3: CASSLLPFNSGNTIYF. DNA for the CDR3: TGTGCCAGCAGCCTACTTCCCTTTAACTCTGGAAACACCATATATTTT.

V and J are TRBV7-3 and TRBJ2-1; 10 nucleotides line up with TRBD2. The ends lost 2 bases at V and 0 bases at J; junction bases unmatched: 4. Germline CDR1 reads SGHTA; CDR2 reads FQGTGA. The CDR3 contains 17 residues. The CDR3 here is CASSLQASGSSYNEQFF. Here the CDR3 DNA reads TGTGCCAGCAGCTTACAGGCTAGCGGGAGCTCCTACAATGAGCAGTTCTTC.

The V gene is TRBV5-1, the J gene TRBJ1-1, with a weak D call TRBD1 (6 bases). Trimming pared 1 base from V and 1 base from J, leaving 8 bases between. The CDR3 is 14 residues long. CDR1 and CDR2 (germline): SGHRS, YFSETQ. CDR3 in DNA: TGCGCCAGCAGCTTGCAGGGGTGGAACACTGAAGCTTTCTTT. It is translated as CASSLQGWNTEAFF.

This clonotype turned up a few times. The genes are TRBV5-1 and TRBJ1-1, with TRBD1 as a possible D gene (6 bases). This CDR3 spans 14 amino acids. V was trimmed by 5 bases and J by 4 bases, leaving 15 bases between them. Germline V lookup: CDR1 SGHRS, CDR2 YFSETQ. CDR3 protein: CASSLAGGPTEAFF. CDR3 coding DNA: TGCGCCAGCAGTTTAGCCGGGGGGCCCACTGAAGCTTTCTTT.

This chain connects TRBV4-1 to TRBJ2-5, with D perhaps TRBD1 (6 bases). Trimming shortened V by 8 bases and J by 3 bases, and 13 bases separated the two germline ends. The length of the CDR3 is 13 residues. Germline V gene data show CDR1 as MGHRA and CDR2 as YSYEKL. In DNA form, the CDR3 reads TGCGCCAGCGCCCAGGGACACGAAGAGACCCAGTACTTC. Amino acids: CASAQGHEETQYF.

The chain links TRBV12-3 or TRBV12-4 to TRBJ2-2; D not certain. The V and J ends lost 7 bases and 6 bases respectively, with 12 bases between them. This CDR3 spans 13 amino acids. CDR3 in amino acids: CASTKSLAGELFF. Written as DNA, the CDR3 is TGTGCCAGCACCAAGTCCCTGGCCGGGGAGCTGTTTTTT.

J is TRBJ2-3 and V is TRBV3-1, with D tentatively TRBD2 (6 bases). CDR1 and CDR2 from the germline V gene are LGHDT and YNNKEL (reference sequence). Trimming took 0 bases from V and 5 from J, leaving 12 bases between them. CDR3 size: 15 residues. The CDR3 is CASSQEMGLKDTQYF. Here the CDR3 DNA reads TGTGCCAGCAGCCAAGAGATGGGACTGAAAGATACGCAGTATTTT.

V usage is TRBV12-3 or TRBV12-4 and J usage is TRBJ2-7, with 8 nucleotides matching TRBD1. V lost 3 bases and J lost 4; bases outside the gene matches: 14. The CDR3 spans 17 residues. The CDR3 region has the DNA TGTGCCAGCAGTTTTGGGAAGGTAGGGACAGGCCGATACGAGCAGTACTTC. Translating gives CASSFGKVGTGRYEQYF.